What follows are 25 T cell receptor beta chains derived from one specimen sequenced in a study of shared clonotypes between healthy human individuals. Here immunoSEQ multiplex PCR was the method, and the copy in TCRdb shows in-frame clones only, minus some. This table has roughly 1,500,000 clones, roughly 98% appearing once. Sequencing was done on a sample of naive CD4+ T cells sorted from blood. Specified subset: CD45RA+ positively selected. These receptors all come from a man in his thirties or forties in good health.

The chain joins TRBV29-1 to TRBJ1-2, with D maybe TRBD1 (6 bases). This CDR3 has 9 residues. CDR1 and CDR2 (germline): SQVTM, ANQGSEA. V was clipped by 6 bases and J by 11 bases, with 10 bases between them. CDR3 residues: CSVDSEYTF. In DNA form, the CDR3 reads TGCAGCGTGGACAGCGAGTACACCTTC.

The rearrangement uses TRBV5-1 and TRBJ2-7; 7 bases align to TRBD2. The trim removed 7 bases at V and 1 base at J, leaving 11 bases unmatched. Looked up from germline, CDR1 is SGHRS and CDR2 is YFSETQ. CDR3 length: 15 amino acids. The CDR3 nucleotides read TGCGCCAGCGGCACCGTGTCAGCGGGATCCTACGAGCAGTACTTC. Protein sequence: CASGTVSAGSYEQYF.

J is TRBJ1-2 and V is TRBV18; D unclear. V lost 6 bases to trimming and J lost 4 bases, with 9 bases between them. This CDR3 spans 12 amino acids. Germline V gene lookup returns CDR1 KGHSH and CDR2 LQKENI. The CDR3 region has the DNA TGTGCCAGCTCGCCCGACGGCTATGGCTACACCTTC. As protein: CASSPDGYGYTF.

The chain has TRBV7-9 and TRBJ2-3, with D possibly TRBD2 on 6 matching bases. Trimming stripped 4 bases from V and 4 bases from J, with 12 bases between. The CDR3 length is 14 residues. The germline V gene has CDR1 SEHNR and CDR2 FQNEAQ (reference sequence). CDR3 DNA sequence: TGTGCCAGCAGCTCCTACCGGGACTCAGATACGCAGTATTTT. This codes for CASSSYRDSDTQYF. Using reference TRBV7-9 and TRBJ2-3 for the parts outside the CDR3, the full variable domain is DTGVSQNPRHKITKRGQNVTFRCDPISEHNRLYWYRQTLGQGPEFLTYFQNEAQLEKSRLLSDRFSAERPKGSFSTLEIQRTEQGDSAMYLCASSSYRDSDTQYFGPGTRLTVL.

The CDR3 spells CASSGSGTGELFF. The CDR3, as DNA: TGTGCCAGCAGTGGTTCTGGCACCGGGGAGCTGTTTTTT. This chain links TRBV6-1 with TRBJ2-2; D gene ambiguous. The V end lost 4 bases, the J end lost 4 bases, and 7 bases lay between the germline ends. The germline gives CDR1 MNHNS, CDR2 SASEGT. The CDR3 runs to 13 residues.

In regard to this clone: Additional DNA sequences in this sample encode the identical CDR3. The rearrangement uses TRBV5-1 and TRBJ2-5; D possibly corresponds to TRBD1 (6 bases). The CDR3 loop spans 14 amino acids. V was trimmed by 2 bases and J by 1 base, leaving 9 bases between them. Germline-derived CDR1 and CDR2 are SGHRS and YFSETQ. The CDR3 DNA sequence: TGCGCCAGCAGCTTCACAGGGCCCCAAGAGACCCAGTACTTC. Protein: CASSFTGPQETQYF. The complete variable domain, with remaining parts taken from reference TRBV5-1 and TRBJ2-5, reads KAGVTQTPRYLIKTRGQQVTLSCSPISGHRSVSWYQQTPGQGLQFLFEYFSETQRNKGNFPGRFSGRQFSNSRSEMNVSTLELGDSALYLCASSFTGPQETQYFGPGTRLLVL.

This clone appeared once. The chain is built from TRBV28 and TRBJ1-5; D gene unclear. The CDR3 has 13 residues. V was shortened by 4 bases and J by 8 bases, with 12 bases between the two germline ends. CDR1 MDHEN and CDR2 SYDVKM come from the germline V gene. CDR3 DNA: TGTGCCAGCAGTTCCCTAAAGTGGGAGCCCCAGCATTTT. It specifies CASSSLKWEPQHF.

V gene TRBV5-1 combines with J gene TRBJ1-2; TRBD1 might be the D (6 bases). From germline, CDR1 is SGHRS and CDR2 YFSETQ. This CDR3 comprises 16 residues. The germline V and J ends were trimmed by 4 bases and 4 bases, with 20 bases remaining between them. The CDR3 loop is CASSMAPRGQAYGYTF. CDR3 coding DNA: TGCGCCAGCAGCATGGCGCCCAGGGGTCAGGCCTATGGCTACACCTTC.

The genes are TRBV7-8 and TRBJ2-1; D might be TRBD2 (6 bases). Germline CDR1 is SGHVS and CDR2 is FQNEAQ. Trimming removed 5 bases at V and 0 bases at J, with 11 bases between. The CDR3 totals 15 residues. The CDR3, as DNA: TGTGCCAGCAGCCGTAGCGGTACCTCCTACAATGAGCAGTTCTTC. Its translation: CASSRSGTSYNEQFF.

The J gene is TRBJ1-5, the V gene TRBV28; the D gene is possibly TRBD1 (5 bases). The CDR3 spans 16 residues. CDR1 is MDHEN and CDR2 is SYDVKM in the germline V gene. Between the trimmed V and J ends, which lost 6 bases and 0 bases, there was a span of 15 bases. The CDR3 DNA follows: TGTGCCAGCAGCTGGGGACGGAGGTATAGCAATCAGCCCCAGCATTTT. Encoded protein: CASSWGRRYSNQPQHF.

This rearrangement joins TRBV27 to TRBJ1-5; 9 positions agree with TRBD1. With 6 bases clipped from V and 6 bases from J, the junction kept 9 bases outside the gene matches. In germline, CDR1 is MNHEY, CDR2 SMNVEV (reference sequence). The CDR3 covers 15 residues. The CDR3 region has the DNA TGTGCCAGCAGGCGTACAGGGGGCACGAGTCAGCCCCAGCATTTT. This translates into CASRRTGGTSQPQHF.

The chain has TRBV6-1 and TRBJ1-2, with a tentative D call TRBD1 (5 bases). Trimming removed 2 bases at V and 8 bases at J, with 18 bases between. In germline, CDR1 is MNHNS, CDR2 SASEGT. The CDR3 has 15 residues. CDR3 in amino acids: CASSETQGRMVGYTF. In nucleotides, the CDR3 is TGTGCCAGCAGTGAAACCCAGGGTCGGATGGTAGGCTACACCTTC.

CDR3: CASSHRGLGNTIYF. CDR3 DNA sequence: TGCGCCAGCAGCCACAGGGGTCTGGGAAACACCATATATTTT. The chain couples TRBV4-1 to TRBJ1-3; weak D call: TRBD1 (6 bases). In germline, CDR1 is MGHRA, CDR2 YSYEKL. Trimming took 3 bases from V and 4 from J, leaving 10 bases between them. The CDR3 runs 14 residues.

The chain joins TRBV7-8 to TRBJ2-7; D perhaps matches TRBD2 (7 bases). The ends were cut back, 3 bases at V and 4 bases at J, with 19 bases in the middle. CDR3 size: 16 residues. Germline V gives CDR1 SGHVS, CDR2 FQNEAQ. Here the CDR3 reads CASSFFLIRGGYEQYF. In DNA, the CDR3 is TGTGCCAGCAGCTTTTTTTTAATTAGGGGGGGTTACGAGCAGTACTTC.

In regard to this clone: Additional DNA sequences in this sample encode the identical CDR3. This rearrangement joins TRBV2 to TRBJ2-5; D unclear. This CDR3 comprises 11 residues. V was pared by 3 bases and J by 4 bases, with 3 bases between. Germline loops: CDR1 SNHLY, CDR2 FYNNEI. CDR3 protein: CASSEIETQYF. Here the CDR3 DNA reads TGTGCCAGCAGTGAGATAGAGACCCAGTACTTC.

This chain connects TRBV7-9 to TRBJ2-3; 14 bases line up with TRBD2. Germline CDR1 reads SEHNR; CDR2 reads FQNEAQ (reference sequence). V was clipped by 10 bases and J by 10 bases; unmatched bases: 13. This CDR3 is built from 15 residues. The CDR3 coding sequence is TGTGCCATCATCCCCGGGACTAGCGGGAGTAGCGCGCAGTATTTT. Its protein product is CAIIPGTSGSSAQYF.

This chain links TRBV5-1 with TRBJ1-2; D is uncertain. CDR1 and CDR2 (germline): SGHRS, YFSETQ. This CDR3 spans 13 amino acids. The V end was cut by 0 bases, the J end by 3 bases, with 6 bases between. The CDR3 DNA reads TGCGCCAGCAGCTTGGAACCAGACTATGGCTACACCTTC. Amino acids: CASSLEPDYGYTF.

A note on this clone: Other DNA sequences within the sample encode an identical CDR3. The chain combines TRBV7-9 with TRBJ1-5; unclear D gene. This CDR3 has 14 residues. Trimming cost V 4 bases and J 0 bases, with 7 bases left between them. The germline V gene encodes CDR1 SEHNR and CDR2 FQNEAQ (reference sequence). The CDR3 DNA reads TGTGCCAGCAGCTCCCGGGGTAGCAATCAGCCCCAGCATTTT. The encoded protein is CASSSRGSNQPQHF.

CDR3 nucleotide sequence: TGTGCCAGCAGTTCAACACGGTACGACGAGCAGTACTTC. Its translation is CASSSTRYDEQYF. The chain is built from TRBV27 and TRBJ2-7, with no clear D. The CDR3 extends over 13 amino acids. Germline CDR1 is MNHEY and CDR2 is SMNVEV (reference sequence). Trimming cost V 4 bases and J 5 bases, with 12 bases left between them.

With regard to this clone: Other DNA sequences in the sample encode the same CDR3. The CDR3 nucleotides are TGTGCCAGCAGCGTAGTTGGCTCTGGGGCCAACGTCCTGACTTTC. This encodes CASSVVGSGANVLTF. The J gene is TRBJ2-6, the V gene TRBV9; D gene uncertain. Germline lookup yields CDR1 SGDLS and CDR2 YYNGEE. V was shortened by 0 bases and J by 0 bases, with 4 bases between the two germline ends. The CDR3 is 15 residues long.

J is TRBJ2-5 and V is TRBV6-1; the D gene is possibly TRBD2 (6 bases). V was pared by 4 bases and J by 0 bases, with 12 bases between. The germline CDR1 and CDR2 sequences are MNHNS and SASEGT. The CDR3 runs 15 residues. The CDR3 sequence is CASSALTSNQETQYF. The DNA for the CDR3 is TGTGCCAGCAGTGCACTTACTAGCAACCAAGAGACCCAGTACTTC.

Remarks on this clone: The identical CDR3 is also encoded by other nucleotide sequences in the sample. The CDR3 coding sequence is TGTGCCAGTAGTATACGCGGGAACAATCAGCCCCAGCATTTT. This encodes CASSIRGNNQPQHF. The V and J genes are TRBV19 and TRBJ1-5; D is ambiguous. Germline CDR1 and CDR2: LNHDA and SQIVND (reference sequence). The germline V and J ends were trimmed by 2 bases and 3 bases, with 8 bases remaining between them. This CDR3 has 14 residues.

The CDR3: CASSFGTGELFF. In nucleotides, the CDR3 is TGTGCCAGCAGCTTTGGCACCGGGGAGCTGTTTTTT. The V call is TRBV11-3, the J call TRBJ2-2; D not certain. The germline V gene encodes CDR1 SGHNT and CDR2 YENEEA. The germline V and J ends were trimmed by 3 bases and 4 bases, with 3 bases remaining between them. CDR3 length equals 12 residues.

The rearrangement links TRBV19 to TRBJ2-1; 7 bases map to TRBD2. This CDR3 has 15 amino acids. Germline CDR1 LNHDA, CDR2 SQIVND (reference sequence). Trimming at V came to 4 bases and at J to 0 bases, leaving 3 bases not matched to a gene. The CDR3 bases are TGTGCCAGTAGTAAAGGGAGGGGCTCCTACAATGAGCAGTTCTTC. Translated: CASSKGRGSYNEQFF.

The rearrangement uses TRBV28 and TRBJ1-4, with a weak D call TRBD1 (5 bases). The V end was cut by 5 bases, the J end by 4 bases, with 17 bases between. This CDR3 has 16 amino acids. CDR1 and CDR2 from the germline V gene are MDHEN and SYDVKM. The CDR3 DNA is TGTGCCAGCAGTGGCGCCGGGGCAGCCTTTAATGAAAAACTGTTTTTT. Its protein product is CASSGAGAAFNEKLFF.